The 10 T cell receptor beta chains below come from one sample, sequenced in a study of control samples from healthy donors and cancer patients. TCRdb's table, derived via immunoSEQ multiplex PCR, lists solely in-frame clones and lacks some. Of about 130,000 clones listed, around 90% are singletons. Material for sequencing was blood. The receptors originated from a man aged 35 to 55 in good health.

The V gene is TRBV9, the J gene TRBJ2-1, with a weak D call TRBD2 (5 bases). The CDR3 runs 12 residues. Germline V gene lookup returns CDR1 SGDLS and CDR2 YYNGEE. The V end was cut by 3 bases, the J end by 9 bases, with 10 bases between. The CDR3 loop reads CASSAHSGEQFF. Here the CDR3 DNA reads TGTGCCAGCAGCGCCCACAGCGGTGAGCAGTTCTTC. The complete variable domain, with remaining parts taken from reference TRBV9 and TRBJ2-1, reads DSGVTQTPKHLITATGQRVTLRCSPRSGDLSVYWYQQSLDQGLQFLIQYYNGEERAKGNILERFSAQQFPDLHSELNLSSLELGDSALYFCASSAHSGEQFFGPGTRLTVL.

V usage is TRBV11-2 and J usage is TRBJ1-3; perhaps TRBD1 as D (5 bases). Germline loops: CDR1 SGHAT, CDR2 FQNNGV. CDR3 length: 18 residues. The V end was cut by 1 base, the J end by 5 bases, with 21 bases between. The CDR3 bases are TGTGCCAGCAGCTTAGGGAGTTTTTGGGCCGAGGGGAGAAACACCATATATTTT. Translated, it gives CASSLGSFWAEGRNTIYF.

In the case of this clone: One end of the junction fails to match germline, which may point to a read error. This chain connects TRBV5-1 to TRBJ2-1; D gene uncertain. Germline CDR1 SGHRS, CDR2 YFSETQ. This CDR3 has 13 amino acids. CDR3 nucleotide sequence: TGCGCCAGCTGCCCGATCTCCAACAATGAGCAGTTCTTC. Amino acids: CASCPISNNEQFF. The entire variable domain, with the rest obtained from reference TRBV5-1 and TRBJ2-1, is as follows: KAGVTQTPRYLIKTRGQQVTLSCSPISGHRSVSWYQQTPGQGLQFLFEYFSETQRNKGNFPGRFSGRQFSNSRSEMNVSTLELGDSALYLCASCPISNNEQFFGPGTRLTVL.

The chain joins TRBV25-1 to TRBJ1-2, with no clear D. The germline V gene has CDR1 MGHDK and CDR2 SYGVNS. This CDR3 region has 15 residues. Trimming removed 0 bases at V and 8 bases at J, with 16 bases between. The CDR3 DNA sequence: TGTGCCAGCAGTGAATACCAGGTTGAGGGTCTGGGCTACACCTTC. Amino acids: CASSEYQVEGLGYTF.

The CDR3 loop reads CASSNRRDRGQIVDEQFF. CDR3 bases: TGTGCCAGCAGCAATCGCCGGGACAGGGGGCAAATTGTTGATGAGCAGTTCTTC. V and J are TRBV13 and TRBJ2-1; 12 bases are shared with TRBD1. Germline CDR1 reads PRHDT; CDR2 reads FYEKMQ (reference sequence). Trimming cost V 5 bases and J 8 bases; bases outside gene matches: 16. This CDR3 comprises 18 residues. Full variable domain (outside the CDR3, taken from reference TRBV13 and TRBJ2-1): AAGVIQSPRHLIKEKRETATLKCYPIPRHDTVYWYQQGPGQDPQFLISFYEKMQSDKGSIPDRFSAQQFSDYHSELNMSSLELGDSALYFCASSNRRDRGQIVDEQFFGPGTRLTVL.

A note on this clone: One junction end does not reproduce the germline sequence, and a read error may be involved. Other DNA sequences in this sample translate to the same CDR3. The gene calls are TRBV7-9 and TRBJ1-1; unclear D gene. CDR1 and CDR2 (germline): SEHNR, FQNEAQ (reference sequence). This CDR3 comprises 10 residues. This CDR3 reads CASSLAEAFF. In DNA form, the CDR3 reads TGCGCCAGCAGCTTAGCGGAAGCTTTCTTT. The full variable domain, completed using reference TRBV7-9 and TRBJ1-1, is DTGVSQNPRHKITKRGQNVTFRCDPISEHNRLYWYRQTLGQGPEFLTYFQNEAQLEKSRLLSDRFSAERPKGSFSTLEIQRTEQGDSAMYLCASSLAEAFFGQGTRLTVV.

For the CDR3, the DNA is TGTGCCAGTAGTATGACGTCTCGGTATGGCTACACCTTC. The encoded protein is CASSMTSRYGYTF. V is TRBV19 and J is TRBJ1-2; D unresolved. The germline CDR1 and CDR2 sequences are LNHDA and SQIVND (reference sequence). CDR3 length: 13 residues. V lost 3 bases to trimming and J lost 5 bases, with 10 bases between them.

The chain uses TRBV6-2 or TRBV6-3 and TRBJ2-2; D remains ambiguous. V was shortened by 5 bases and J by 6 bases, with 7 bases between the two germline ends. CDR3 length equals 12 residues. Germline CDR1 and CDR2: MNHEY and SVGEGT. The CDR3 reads CASSPIPGELFF. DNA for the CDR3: TGTGCCAGCAGTCCCATTCCCGGGGAGCTGTTTTTT.

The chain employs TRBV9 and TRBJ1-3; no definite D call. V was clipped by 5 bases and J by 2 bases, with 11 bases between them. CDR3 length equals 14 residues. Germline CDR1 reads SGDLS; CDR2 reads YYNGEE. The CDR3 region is CASSPVDPGNTIYF. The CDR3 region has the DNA TGTGCCAGCAGTCCAGTAGACCCTGGAAACACCATATATTTT.

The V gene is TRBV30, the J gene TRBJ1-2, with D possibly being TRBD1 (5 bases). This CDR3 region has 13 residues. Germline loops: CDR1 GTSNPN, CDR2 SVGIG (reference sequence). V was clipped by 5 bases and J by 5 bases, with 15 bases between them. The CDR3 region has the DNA TGTGCCTGGTCGCGCGGACACCCGTATGGCTACACCTTC. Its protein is CAWSRGHPYGYTF.